Shown below are 24 T cell receptor beta chains from a single sample sequenced in a study of blood T cell repertoires in COVID-19. The data were produced by immunoSEQ multiplex PCR, yet TCRdb's version contains in-frame clones alone and is incomplete. This sample yields some 390,000 clones, of which roughly 86% are seen a single time; under 3% belongs to the top ten. The sequencing sample was made of peripheral blood. The receptors were gathered from a woman aged 55-69 years with COVID-19, enrolled during active disease.

This clone was recorded only once. V usage is TRBV5-8 and J usage is TRBJ1-5; maybe TRBD1 (6 bases). The germline gives CDR1 SGHTS, CDR2 YDEGEE. The germline V and J ends were trimmed by 7 bases and 2 bases, with 16 bases remaining between them. This CDR3 contains 15 residues. CDR3 DNA: TGTGCCAGCGGTCAGCACCGACAGGGCAATCAGCCCCAGCATTTT. Encoded protein: CASGQHRQGNQPQHF.

This clone appeared a few times. This chain joins TRBV12-5 and TRBJ2-2; D gene ambiguous. Germline loops: CDR1 LGHNT, CDR2 FRNRAP. Deletions cut 2 bases from V and 6 bases from J, with 10 bases between. The CDR3 runs to 14 residues. The CDR3 nucleotides read TGTGCTAGTGGTTTGCCCGGTAGCCCCGGGGAGCTGTTTTTT. This codes for CASGLPGSPGELFF.

The chain employs TRBV30 and TRBJ2-7; TRBD1 matches at 9 bases. The CDR3 length is 15 residues. The V and J ends lost 1 base and 2 bases, in that order; junction bases with no gene match: 6. CDR1 and CDR2 (germline): GTSNPN, SVGIG (reference sequence). This CDR3 reads CAWSAEDRGAYEQYF. CDR3 sequence (DNA): TGTGCCTGGAGTGCAGAAGACAGGGGGGCCTACGAGCAGTACTTC.

The V and J genes are TRBV5-4 and TRBJ1-1, with unresolved D. V was trimmed by 1 base and J by 5 bases, leaving 15 bases between them. This CDR3 spans 15 amino acids. Germline V gene sequence: CDR1 SGHNT, CDR2 YYREEE (reference sequence). The CDR3 coding sequence is TGTGCCAGCAGCTTGAAGATTTCAGGAAGGACTGAAGCTTTCTTT. The encoded protein is CASSLKISGRTEAFF.

The chain links TRBV18 to TRBJ2-7; 13 nucleotides match TRBD2. The CDR3 length is 15 residues. Germline V CDR1 and CDR2: KGHSH, LQKENI. V was clipped by 6 bases and J by 4 bases; unmatched bases: 6. The CDR3 DNA sequence: TGTGCCAGCTCTCCTACTAGCGGGGGGGCGTACGAGCAGTACTTC. It translates to CASSPTSGGAYEQYF.

This clone was observed a single time. This chain joins TRBV28 and TRBJ2-7; D uncertain. The V and J ends lost 2 bases and 2 bases respectively, with 10 bases between them. Germline CDR1 reads MDHEN; CDR2 reads SYDVKM. CDR3 length: 14 residues. CDR3: CASSLGSRPYEQYF. In DNA, the CDR3 is TGTGCCAGCAGTTTAGGCTCCAGGCCCTACGAGCAGTACTTC. The full variable domain, its missing parts supplied by reference TRBV28 and TRBJ2-7, is DVKVTQSSRYLVKRTGEKVFLECVQDMDHENMFWYRQDPGLGLRLIYFSYDVKMKEKGDIPEGYSVSREKKERFSLILESASTNQTSMYLCASSLGSRPYEQYFGPGTRLTVT.

This clone was found a few times. The V call is TRBV6-6, the J call TRBJ1-5; 10 bases agree with TRBD1. CDR1 is MNHNY and CDR2 is SVGAGI in the germline V gene (reference sequence). The CDR3 is made up of 14 amino acids. J gave up 4 bases and V 8 bases, and 5 bases lay outside the gene matches. The CDR3 nucleotides are TGTGCCAGCGACGGACAGGGGGGAAATCAGCCCCAGCATTTT. Protein: CASDGQGGNQPQHF.

V usage is TRBV2 and J usage is TRBJ1-1; D unclear. This CDR3 comprises 14 residues. V was cut by 4 bases and J by 4 bases, with 13 bases left in between. Germline CDR1 reads SNHLY; CDR2 reads FYNNEI. The chain's CDR3 is CASSVASLATEAFF. In DNA form, the CDR3 reads TGTGCCAGCAGTGTCGCCAGTTTGGCCACTGAAGCTTTCTTT.

The chain couples TRBV5-6 to TRBJ1-5; D possibly corresponds to TRBD1 (6 bases). CDR1 and CDR2 from the germline V gene are SGHDT and YYEEEE. V was cut by 0 bases and J by 5 bases, with 9 bases left in between. The CDR3 loop spans 14 amino acids. CDR3 bases: TGTGCCAGCAGCTTGGGGACAGCTCATCAGCCCCAGCATTTT. It yields the protein CASSLGTAHQPQHF.

This clone was detected once. The genes are TRBV5-1 and TRBJ1-3; D might be TRBD1 (5 bases). The CDR3 spans 16 residues. Trimming removed 2 bases from V and 4 bases from J, with 16 bases in between. In germline, CDR1 is SGHRS, CDR2 YFSETQ. CDR3 amino acids: CASSFDSRVAGNTIYF. Written as DNA, the CDR3 is TGCGCCAGCAGCTTCGATTCCAGGGTCGCCGGAAACACCATATATTTT.

The gene calls are TRBV6-5 and TRBJ2-3; TRBD2 agrees at 8 bases. This CDR3 has 12 residues. Trimming took 6 bases from V and 6 from J; bases not matched to a gene: 2. Germline CDR1 is MNHEY and CDR2 is SVGAGI. CDR3 in DNA: TGTGCCAGCAGCGTAGCGGGGGATACGCAGTATTTT. Protein sequence: CASSVAGDTQYF.

The V call is TRBV30, the J call TRBJ2-7; 8 nucleotides align to TRBD2. Germline V gene sequence: CDR1 GTSNPN, CDR2 SVGIG (reference sequence). The CDR3 has 13 amino acids. Unmatched junction bases numbered 5, after V lost 5 bases and J lost 2 bases. The CDR3 DNA sequence: TGTGCCTGGGAGTCGGGAGGGGCCTACGAGCAGTACTTC. Translated, it gives CAWESGGAYEQYF.

The genes are TRBV28 and TRBJ1-6; 8 bases match TRBD1. The V and J ends lost 6 bases and 7 bases, in that order; junction bases with no gene match: 8. This CDR3 has 15 residues. The germline CDR1 and CDR2 sequences are MDHEN and SYDVKM. CDR3 coding DNA: TGTGCCAGCAGCCGGGGTGGGACAGGCAATTCACCCCTCCACTTT. Translation: CASSRGGTGNSPLHF.

At least ten counts were recorded for this clone. The chain joins TRBV5-4 to TRBJ2-1, with TRBD2 identical over 7 bases. This CDR3 comprises 16 residues. Trimming cost V 4 bases and J 11 bases; bases outside gene matches: 18. Germline CDR1 is SGHNT and CDR2 is YYREEE (reference sequence). Here the CDR3 reads CASSREVRSGEGKQFF. The DNA of the CDR3 is TGTGCCAGCAGCCGTGAGGTCCGGAGCGGGGAGGGGAAGCAGTTCTTC.

The chain combines TRBV27 with TRBJ1-2; 7 bases line up with TRBD1. The V and J ends lost 5 bases and 6 bases, in that order; junction bases with no gene match: 9. The CDR3 contains 14 residues. The V gene's germline CDR1 is MNHEY and CDR2 SMNVEV (reference sequence). The CDR3 loop reads CASSPYDRANGYTF. Here the CDR3 DNA reads TGTGCCAGCAGTCCCTACGACAGGGCGAATGGCTACACCTTC.

This clone has just one count. The genes are TRBV3-1 (or the pseudogene TRBV3-2) and TRBJ2-6; weak D call: TRBD1 (5 bases). With 4 bases removed from V and 1 base from J, the gap between germline ends came to 26 bases. This CDR3 contains 21 residues. From germline, CDR1 is LGHDT and CDR2 YNNKEL (reference sequence). The CDR3 loop is CASSRASGWGSEGSGANVLTF. For the CDR3, the DNA is TGTGCCAGCAGCCGCGCGTCAGGGTGGGGATCAGAAGGGTCTGGGGCCAACGTCCTGACTTTC.

The CDR3: CASSPAVISNEQFF. DNA of the CDR3: TGTGCCAGCAGTCCAGCGGTAATAAGCAATGAGCAGTTCTTC. The chain uses TRBV25-1 and TRBJ2-1; D might be TRBD2 (5 bases). The CDR3 spans 14 residues. Trimming pared 5 bases from V and 6 bases from J, leaving 14 bases between. Per the germline V gene, CDR1 is MGHDK and CDR2 is SYGVNS.

The CDR3 reads CASSLYDQGGNQPQHF. In nucleotides, the CDR3 is TGTGCCAGCAGTTTATATGACCAGGGGGGCAATCAGCCCCAGCATTTT. The V and J genes are TRBV28 and TRBJ1-5; 7 bases agree with TRBD1. The CDR3 contains 16 residues. CDR1 is MDHEN, CDR2 SYDVKM, per germline. J was trimmed by 2 bases and V by 1 base; bases with no gene match: 5.

The chain has TRBV5-1 and TRBJ1-3; D ambiguous. Germline CDR1 SGHRS, CDR2 YFSETQ. Trimming shortened V by 2 bases and J by 0 bases, and 9 bases separated the two germline ends. There are 15 residues in the CDR3. The chain's CDR3 is CASSLSMSSGNTIYF. In DNA form, the CDR3 reads TGCGCCAGCAGCTTATCGATGAGCTCTGGAAACACCATATATTTT.

The gene calls are TRBV3-1 (or the pseudogene TRBV3-2) and TRBJ1-3; D unclear. Looked up from germline, CDR1 is LGHDT and CDR2 is YNNKEL (reference sequence). V was trimmed by 2 bases and J by 7 bases, leaving 6 bases between them. The CDR3 contains 12 residues. The chain's CDR3 is CASSQSQNTIYF. CDR3 bases: TGTGCCAGCAGCCAATCACAGAACACCATATATTTT.

The chain employs TRBV6-1 and TRBJ2-3; D gene unclear. Trimming stripped 2 bases from V and 0 bases from J, with 9 bases between. The CDR3 runs 15 residues. Germline V gene lookup returns CDR1 MNHNS and CDR2 SASEGT. The chain's CDR3 is CASSESRPSTDTQYF. The CDR3 bases are TGTGCCAGCAGTGAAAGCAGGCCTAGCACAGATACGCAGTATTTT.

This clone was picked up a small number of times. The chain joins TRBV11-2 to TRBJ1-2, with 7 nucleotides matching TRBD1. Germline-derived CDR1 and CDR2 are SGHAT and FQNNGV. The CDR3 is made up of 15 amino acids. V was pared by 4 bases and J by 7 bases, with 12 bases of the junction left unmatched. Here the CDR3 DNA reads TGTGCCAGCAGCTATGGCAGCAGACAGGGCATTGGCTACACCTTC. Translated, it gives CASSYGSRQGIGYTF.

Turning to this clone: The sample has other DNA sequences that encode this CDR3 too. The gene calls are TRBV27 and TRBJ1-5; D not certain. The germline V gene encodes CDR1 MNHEY and CDR2 SMNVEV (reference sequence). V lost 2 bases and J lost 0, with 8 bases in between. The length of the CDR3 is 15 residues. In DNA, the CDR3 is TGTGCCAGCAGTTTAGCCGGTTATAGCAATCAGCCCCAGCATTTT. It specifies CASSLAGYSNQPQHF.

The chain joins TRBV5-1 to TRBJ2-1; possibly TRBD1 for D (6 bases). This CDR3 has 15 amino acids. V lost 4 bases to trimming and J lost 4 bases, with 15 bases between them. Germline V gene sequence: CDR1 SGHRS, CDR2 YFSETQ. CDR3 amino acids: CASSPRGTSYNEQFF. The DNA of the CDR3 is TGCGCCAGCAGCCCGAGGGGGACATCGTACAATGAGCAGTTCTTC.